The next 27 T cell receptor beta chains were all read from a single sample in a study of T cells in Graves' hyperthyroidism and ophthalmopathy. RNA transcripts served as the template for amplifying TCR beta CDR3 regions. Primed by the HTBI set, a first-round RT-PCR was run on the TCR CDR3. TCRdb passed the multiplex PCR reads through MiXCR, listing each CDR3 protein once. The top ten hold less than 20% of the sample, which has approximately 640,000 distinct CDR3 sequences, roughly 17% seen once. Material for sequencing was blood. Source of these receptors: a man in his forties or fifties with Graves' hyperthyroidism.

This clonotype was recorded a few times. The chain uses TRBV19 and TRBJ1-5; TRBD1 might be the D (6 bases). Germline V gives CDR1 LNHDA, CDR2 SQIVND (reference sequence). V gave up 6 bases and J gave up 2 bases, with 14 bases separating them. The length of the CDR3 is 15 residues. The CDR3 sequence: CASRVGRGGNQPQHF. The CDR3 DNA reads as TGTGCCAGTAGAGTTGGCAGGGGCGGCAATCAGCCCCAGCATTTT.

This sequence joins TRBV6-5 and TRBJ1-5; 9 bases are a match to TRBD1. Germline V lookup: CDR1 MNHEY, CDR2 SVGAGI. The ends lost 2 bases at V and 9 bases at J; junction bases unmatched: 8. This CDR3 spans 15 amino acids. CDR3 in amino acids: CASSYSPGTGLPQHF. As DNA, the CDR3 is TGTGCCAGCAGTTACAGTCCCGGGACAGGGTTGCCCCAGCATTTT.

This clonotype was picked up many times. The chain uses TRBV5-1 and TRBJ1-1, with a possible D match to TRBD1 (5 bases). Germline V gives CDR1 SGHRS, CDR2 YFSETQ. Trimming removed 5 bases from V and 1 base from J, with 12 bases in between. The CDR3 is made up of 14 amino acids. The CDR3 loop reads CASRGGTENTEAFF. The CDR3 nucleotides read TGCGCCAGCAGAGGAGGGACGGAGAACACTGAAGCTTTCTTT.

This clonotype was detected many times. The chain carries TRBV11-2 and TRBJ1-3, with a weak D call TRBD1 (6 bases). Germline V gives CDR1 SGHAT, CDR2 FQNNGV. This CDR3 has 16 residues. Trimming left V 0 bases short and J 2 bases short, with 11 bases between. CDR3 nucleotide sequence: TGTGCCAGCAGCTTAGATAGAGGGGGAACTGGAAACACCATATATTTT. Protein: CASSLDRGGTGNTIYF.

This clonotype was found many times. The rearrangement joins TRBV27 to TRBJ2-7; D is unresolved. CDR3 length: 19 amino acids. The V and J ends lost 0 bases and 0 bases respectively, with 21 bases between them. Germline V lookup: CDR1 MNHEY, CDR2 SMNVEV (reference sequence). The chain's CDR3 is CASSLSMGFGRPSSYEQYF. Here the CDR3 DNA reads TGTGCCAGCAGTTTATCGATGGGTTTTGGACGGCCGAGCTCCTACGAGCAGTACTTC.

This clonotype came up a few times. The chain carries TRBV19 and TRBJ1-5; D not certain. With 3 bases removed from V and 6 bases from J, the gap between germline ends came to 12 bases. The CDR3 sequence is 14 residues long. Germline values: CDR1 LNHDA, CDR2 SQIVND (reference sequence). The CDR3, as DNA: TGTGCCAGTAGTATGGACGGATTTAGTCAGCCCCAGCATTTT. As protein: CASSMDGFSQPQHF.

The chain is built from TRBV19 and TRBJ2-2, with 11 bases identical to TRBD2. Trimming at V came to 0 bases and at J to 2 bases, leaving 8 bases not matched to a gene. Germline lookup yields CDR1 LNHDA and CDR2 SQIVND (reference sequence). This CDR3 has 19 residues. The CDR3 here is CASSIDYRRLAGNTGELFF. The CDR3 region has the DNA TGTGCCAGTAGTATAGACTACCGGAGACTAGCGGGAAACACCGGGGAGCTGTTTTTT.

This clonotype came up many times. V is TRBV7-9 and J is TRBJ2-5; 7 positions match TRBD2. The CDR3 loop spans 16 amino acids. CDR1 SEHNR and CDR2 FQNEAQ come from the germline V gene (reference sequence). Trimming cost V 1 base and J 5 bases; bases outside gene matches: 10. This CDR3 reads CASSLGGGSLQETQYF. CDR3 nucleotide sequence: TGTGCCAGCAGCTTAGGTGGCGGGAGTCTCCAGGAGACCCAGTACTTC.

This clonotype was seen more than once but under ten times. The CDR3 sequence: CSAGQGAYGEKLFF. CDR3 in DNA: TGCAGTGCTGGTCAGGGGGCTTATGGTGAAAAACTGTTTTTT. V gene TRBV20-1 combines with J gene TRBJ1-4; the match to TRBD1 covers 8 bases. V dropped 5 bases and J dropped 7; count of bases not matched to a gene: 9. Germline V gives CDR1 DFQATT, CDR2 SNEGSKA (reference sequence). This CDR3 spans 14 amino acids.

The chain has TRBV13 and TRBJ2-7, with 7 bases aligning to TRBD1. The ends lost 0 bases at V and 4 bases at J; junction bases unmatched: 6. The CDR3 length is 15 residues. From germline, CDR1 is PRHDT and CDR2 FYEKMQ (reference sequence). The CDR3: CASSLGGGKGYEQYF. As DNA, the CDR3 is TGTGCCAGCAGCTTAGGAGGGGGCAAGGGGTACGAGCAGTACTTC. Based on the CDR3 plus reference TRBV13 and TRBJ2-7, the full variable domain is AAGVIQSPRHLIKEKRETATLKCYPIPRHDTVYWYQQGPGQDPQFLISFYEKMQSDKGSIPDRFSAQQFSDYHSELNMSSLELGDSALYFCASSLGGGKGYEQYFGPGTRLTVT.

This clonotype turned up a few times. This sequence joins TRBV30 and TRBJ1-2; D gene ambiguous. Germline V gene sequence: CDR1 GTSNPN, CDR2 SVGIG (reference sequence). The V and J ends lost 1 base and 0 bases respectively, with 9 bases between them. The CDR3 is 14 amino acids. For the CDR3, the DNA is TGTGCCTGGAGTGGCGGCAGCGCTAACTATGGCTACACCTTC. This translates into CAWSGGSANYGYTF.

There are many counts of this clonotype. The CDR3, as DNA: TGTGCCAGCAGACCAAGGGGTTCCGGCGAGCAGTACTTC. Encoded protein: CASRPRGSGEQYF. This chain joins TRBV7-2 and TRBJ2-7; weak D call: TRBD1 (5 bases). Deletions cut 6 bases from V and 6 bases from J, with 15 bases between. CDR1 and CDR2 (germline): SGHTA, FQGNSA. This CDR3 is built from 13 residues. Full variable domain (remainder filled in from reference TRBV7-2 and TRBJ2-7): GAGVSQSPSNKVTEKGKDVELRCDPISGHTALYWYRQSLGQGLEFLIYFQGNSAPDKSGLPSDRFSAERTGGSVSTLTIQRTQQEDSAVYLCASRPRGSGEQYFGPGTRLTVT.

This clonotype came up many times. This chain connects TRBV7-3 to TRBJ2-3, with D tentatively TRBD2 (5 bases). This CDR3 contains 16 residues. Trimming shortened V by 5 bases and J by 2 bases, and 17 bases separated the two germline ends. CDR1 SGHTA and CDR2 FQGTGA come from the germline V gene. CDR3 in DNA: TGTGCCAGCAGCCCTTCCGAGAGGGCTCCCACAGATACGCAGTATTTT. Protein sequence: CASSPSERAPTDTQYF.

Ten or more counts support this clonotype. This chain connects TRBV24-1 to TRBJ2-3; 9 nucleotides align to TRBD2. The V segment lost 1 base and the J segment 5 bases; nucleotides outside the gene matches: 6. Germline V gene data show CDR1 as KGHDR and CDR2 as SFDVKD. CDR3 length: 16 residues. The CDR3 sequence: CATSDLGTSSGDTQYF. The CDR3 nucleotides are TGTGCCACCAGTGATTTAGGGACTAGCTCTGGAGATACGCAGTATTTT.

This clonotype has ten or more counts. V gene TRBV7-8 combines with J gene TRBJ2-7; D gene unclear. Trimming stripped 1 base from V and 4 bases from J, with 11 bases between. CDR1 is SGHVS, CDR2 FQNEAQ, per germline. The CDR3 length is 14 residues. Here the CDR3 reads CASSLGTALYEQYF. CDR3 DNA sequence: TGTGCCAGCAGCTTAGGGACCGCTCTTTACGAGCAGTACTTC.

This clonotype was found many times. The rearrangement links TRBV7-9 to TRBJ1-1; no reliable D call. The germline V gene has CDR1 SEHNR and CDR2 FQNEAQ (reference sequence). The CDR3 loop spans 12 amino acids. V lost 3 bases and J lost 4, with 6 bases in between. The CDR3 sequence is CASSFGPTEAFF. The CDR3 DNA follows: TGTGCCAGCAGCTTTGGCCCCACTGAAGCTTTCTTT.

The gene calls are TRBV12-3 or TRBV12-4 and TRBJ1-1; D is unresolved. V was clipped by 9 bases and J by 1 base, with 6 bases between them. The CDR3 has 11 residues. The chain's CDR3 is CASLKNTEAFF. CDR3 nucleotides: TGTGCCAGTCTCAAGAACACTGAAGCTTTCTTT.

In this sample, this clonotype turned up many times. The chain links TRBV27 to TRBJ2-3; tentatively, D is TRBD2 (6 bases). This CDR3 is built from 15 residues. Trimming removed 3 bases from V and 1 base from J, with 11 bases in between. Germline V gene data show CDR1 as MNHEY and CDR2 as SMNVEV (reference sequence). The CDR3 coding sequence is TGTGCCAGCAGTTTTCTTTCTAGCGGCACAGATACGCAGTATTTT. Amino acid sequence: CASSFLSSGTDTQYF.

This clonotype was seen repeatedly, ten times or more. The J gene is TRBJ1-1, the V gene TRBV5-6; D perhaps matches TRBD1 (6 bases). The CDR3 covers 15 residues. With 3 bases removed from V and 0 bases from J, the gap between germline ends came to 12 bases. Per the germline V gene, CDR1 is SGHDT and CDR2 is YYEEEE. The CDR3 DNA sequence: TGTGCCAGCAGCTCAGGACAGCTCCTGAACACTGAAGCTTTCTTT. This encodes CASSSGQLLNTEAFF.

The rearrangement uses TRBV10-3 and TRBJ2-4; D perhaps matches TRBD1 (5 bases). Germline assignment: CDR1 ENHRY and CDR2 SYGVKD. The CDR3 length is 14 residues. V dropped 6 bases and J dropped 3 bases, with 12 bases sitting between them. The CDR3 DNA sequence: TGTGCCATCAGCGCCACAGGTAGCAAAAACATTCAGTACTTC. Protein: CAISATGSKNIQYF.

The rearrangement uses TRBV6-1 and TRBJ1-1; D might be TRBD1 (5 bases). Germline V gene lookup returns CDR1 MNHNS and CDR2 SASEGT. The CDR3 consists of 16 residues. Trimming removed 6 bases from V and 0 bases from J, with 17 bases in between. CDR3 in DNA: TGTGCCAGCAGACCCCGGGCAGGGAGCATGAACACTGAAGCTTTCTTT. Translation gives CASRPRAGSMNTEAFF.

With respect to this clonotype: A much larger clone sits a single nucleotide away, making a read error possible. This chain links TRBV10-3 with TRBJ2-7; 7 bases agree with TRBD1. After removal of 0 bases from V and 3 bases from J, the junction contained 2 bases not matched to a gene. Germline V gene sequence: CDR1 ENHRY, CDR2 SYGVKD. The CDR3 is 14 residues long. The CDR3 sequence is CAISESGGGYEQYF. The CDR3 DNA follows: TGTGCCATCAGTGAGTCAGGGGGCGGCTACGAGCAGTACTTC.

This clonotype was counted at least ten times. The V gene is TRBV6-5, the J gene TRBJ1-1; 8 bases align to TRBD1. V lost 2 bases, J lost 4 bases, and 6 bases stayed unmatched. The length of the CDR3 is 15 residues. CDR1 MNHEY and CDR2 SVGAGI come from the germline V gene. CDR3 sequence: CASSYGLTGATEAFF. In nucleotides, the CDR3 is TGTGCCAGCAGTTACGGTCTGACAGGGGCCACTGAAGCTTTCTTT.

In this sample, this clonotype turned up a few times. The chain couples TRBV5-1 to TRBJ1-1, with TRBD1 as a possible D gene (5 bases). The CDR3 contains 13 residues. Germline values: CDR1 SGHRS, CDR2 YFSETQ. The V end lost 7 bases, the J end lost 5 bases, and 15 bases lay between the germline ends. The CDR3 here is CASRRAGRTEAFF. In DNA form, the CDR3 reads TGCGCCAGCCGGAGGGCAGGGAGGACTGAAGCTTTCTTT.

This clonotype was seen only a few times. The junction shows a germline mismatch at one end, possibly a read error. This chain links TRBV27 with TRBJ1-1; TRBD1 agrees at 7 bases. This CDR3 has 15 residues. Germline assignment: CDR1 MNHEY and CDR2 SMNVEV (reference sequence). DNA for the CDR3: TGTGCCAGCAGTGCCTCGAGCAGGGGGAACACTGAAGTTTTCTTT. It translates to CASSASSRGNTEVFF.

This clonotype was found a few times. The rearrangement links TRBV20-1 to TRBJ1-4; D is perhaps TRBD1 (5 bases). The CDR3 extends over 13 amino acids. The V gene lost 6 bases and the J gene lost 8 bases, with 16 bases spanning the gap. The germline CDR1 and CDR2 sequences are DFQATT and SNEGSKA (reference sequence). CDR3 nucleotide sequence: TGCAGTGCAACCGGGACGGCAGTGGAAAAACTGTTTTTT. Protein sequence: CSATGTAVEKLFF.

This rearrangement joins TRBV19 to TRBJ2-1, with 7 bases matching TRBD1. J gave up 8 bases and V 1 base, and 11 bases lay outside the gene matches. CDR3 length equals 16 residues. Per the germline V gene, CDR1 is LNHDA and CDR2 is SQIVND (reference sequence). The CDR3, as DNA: TGTGCCAGTAGTATAGTCCGACAGGGAGATATCGATGAGCAGTTCTTC. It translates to CASSIVRQGDIDEQFF.